A selection of T cell receptor beta chains follows, all from one sample in a study of blood T cells in healthy people across ages. MiXCR, applied by TCRdb to the 5' RACE reads, yields one record per CDR3 protein. The table shows 1.5 million to 2 million distinct CDR3 sequences, with 25% to 30% occurring only once. The sample was blood. The receptors shown here come from a woman in her 30s in good health. CDR3s include the opening cysteine and the closing phenylalanine or tryptophan. Each record gives: D gene, V gene, J gene, clone size, CDR3 protein, CDR3 DNA. The D gene is left open where the match is weak. Rows give clone size only sometimes, using once, few, many, or a class for an expanded clone.

.	TRBV4-3	TRBJ2-5	.	CASSQARGVGETQYF	TGCGCCAGCAGCCAAGCAAGAGGAGTCGGGGAGACCCAGTACTTC
.	TRBV27	TRBJ2-7	many	CASSLNGGRNEQYF	TGTGCCAGCAGTCTTAATGGGGGAAGGAACGAGCAGTACTTC
TRBD2	TRBV4-3	TRBJ2-4	.	CASSQESSGRLPCNEQYF	TGCGCCAGCAGCCAAGAATCTAGCGGGAGGCTTCCCTGCAATGAGCAGTACTTC
.	TRBV20-1	TRBJ1-2	.	CSTNYGYTF	TGCAGTACTAACTATGGCTACACCTTC
.	TRBV10-1	TRBJ2-4	few	CASKSWGASNNEQYF	TGCGCCAGCAAATCCTGGGGGGCTAGCAACAATGAGCAGTACTTC
TRBD1	TRBV6-1	TRBJ2-7	many	CASSPRDRSSEQYF	TGTGCCAGCAGCCCACGGGACAGGTCTAGCGAGCAGTACTTC
TRBD2	TRBV20-1	TRBJ2-5	many	CSASPGTSGQETQYF	TGCAGTGCTAGCCCGGGGACTAGCGGACAAGAGACCCAGTACTTC
TRBD2	TRBV5-1	TRBJ2-7	.	CASSYGTSGRGEQYF	TGCGCCAGCAGCTACGGGACTAGCGGGAGAGGCGAGCAGTACTTC
TRBD1	TRBV20-1	TRBJ2-7	.	CSAPTGQGRSEQYF	TGCAGTGCTCCAACGGGACAGGGGAGGAGCGAGCAGTACTTC
TRBD2	TRBV29-1	TRBJ2-1	.	CSVEGAGEKTPPLNEQFF	TGCAGCGTTGAAGGAGCGGGGGAGAAAACACCGCCATTGAATGAGCAGTTCTTC
TRBD2	TRBV7-6	TRBJ2-4	.	CASSLAPGRGLAKNIQYF	TGCGCCAGCAGCTTAGCTCCCGGGAGGGGATTAGCCAAAAACATTCAGTACTTC
.	TRBV14	TRBJ1-2	.	CASSRLLLGEDGYTF	TGTGCCAGCAGCCGGCTACTCCTTGGGGAAGATGGCTACACCTTC
.	TRBV5-1	TRBJ1-1	once	CASSPEASGRVTEAFF	TGCGCCAGCAGCCCGGAGGCGTCGGGCAGGGTCACTGAAGCTTTCTTT
TRBD1	TRBV12-3/TRBV12-4	TRBJ1-1	.	CASRLRDRRRAFF	TGTGCCAGCAGACTCCGGGACAGACGACGAGCTTTCTTT
.	TRBV12-3/TRBV12-4	TRBJ2-2	few	CASSLNAQEGYTGELFF	TGTGCCAGCAGTTTAAACGCTCAGGAGGGGTACACCGGGGAGCTGTTTTTT
TRBD2	TRBV27	TRBJ2-1	few	CAGSLGASGYNEQFF	TGTGCCGGCAGTTTAGGGGCTAGCGGATACAATGAGCAGTTCTTC
.	TRBV20-1	TRBJ2-7	many	CSANPSTRGYEQYF	TGCAGTGCTAACCCGTCAACCAGGGGCTACGAGCAGTACTTC
TRBD2	TRBV24-1	TRBJ2-1	.	CATSDFASGANEQFF	TGTGCCACCAGTGATTTTGCTAGCGGGGCCAATGAGCAGTTCTTC
.	TRBV5-1	TRBJ2-6	.	CASSLYGGVLTF	TGCGCCAGCAGCTTGTATGGGGGCGTCCTGACTTTC
.	TRBV11-2	TRBJ1-2	.	CASSTRVRDGYTF	TGTGCCAGCAGCACAAGGGTACGGGATGGCTACACCTTC
TRBD2	TRBV4-1	TRBJ2-7	many	CASSQAFTSGRKSYEQYF	TGCGCCAGCAGCCAAGCCTTTACTAGCGGGCGTAAATCCTACGAGCAGTACTTC
TRBD1	TRBV10-3	TRBJ2-5	.	CAIKQQGPQETQYF	TGTGCCATCAAGCAACAGGGGCCACAAGAGACCCAGTACTTC
.	TRBV9	TRBJ2-7	.	CASSVTQTSPLSYEQYF	TGTGCCAGCAGCGTAACCCAGACCAGTCCCCTCTCCTACGAGCAGTACTTC
.	TRBV6-2/TRBV6-3	TRBJ1-2	many	CASNGNYGYTF	TGTGCCAGCAACGGGAACTATGGCTACACCTTC
.	TRBV29-1	TRBJ2-3	few	CSVEVAGASTDTQYF	TGCAGCGTTGAAGTTGCGGGGGCCAGCACAGATACGCAGTATTTT
.	TRBV18	TRBJ2-5	few	CASSVLEAETQYF	TGTGCCAGCTCCGTACTAGAGGCAGAGACCCAGTACTTC
.	TRBV9	TRBJ1-1	.	CASSVYGDTEAFF	TGTGCCAGCAGCGTCTATGGGGACACTGAAGCTTTCTTT
.	TRBV20-1	TRBJ2-1	.	CSAGDRLYNEQFF	TGCAGTGCTGGGGACCGACTCTACAATGAGCAGTTCTTC
.	TRBV4-1	TRBJ1-1	.	CASSQGTGWTEAFF	TGCGCCAGCAGCCAAGGCACAGGGTGGACTGAAGCTTTCTTT
.	TRBV20-1	TRBJ1-5	few	CSARRGFNQPQHF	TGCAGTGCTAGAAGGGGGTTCAATCAGCCCCAGCATTTT
.	TRBV12-3/TRBV12-4	TRBJ1-6	.	CASGPAVLNSPRHF	TGTGCCAGCGGCCCCGCGGTTTTGAATTCACCCCGCCACTTT
TRBD2	TRBV3-1	TRBJ2-7	few	CASTQLAGVNAGGEQYF	TGTGCCAGCACCCAACTAGCGGGAGTTAACGCCGGAGGCGAGCAGTACTTC
.	TRBV12-3/TRBV12-4	TRBJ1-2	.	CASSSPSMWGYGYTF	TGTGCCAGCAGTTCCCCATCCATGTGGGGTTATGGCTACACCTTC
.	TRBV5-5	TRBJ2-7	many	CASSPQLGTGSYEQYF	TGTGCCAGCAGCCCCCAGCTGGGGACGGGTTCCTACGAGCAGTACTTC
TRBD2	TRBV11-2	TRBJ2-3	.	CASSLAGGPTTDTQYF	TGTGCCAGCAGCTTAGCGGGAGGCCCCACGACAGATACGCAGTATTTT
.	TRBV5-6	TRBJ1-5	.	CASSFSRVNQPQHF	TGTGCCAGCAGCTTCTCCAGGGTCAATCAGCCCCAGCATTTT
TRBD2	TRBV10-3	TRBJ2-5	few	CAISEPAGGQETQYF	TGTGCCATCAGTGAACCAGCGGGGGGGCAAGAGACCCAGTACTTC
TRBD2	TRBV4-2	TRBJ2-1	many	CASSHAGDNNEQFF	TGTGCCAGCAGCCATGCGGGGGATAACAATGAGCAGTTCTTC
TRBD1	TRBV3-1	TRBJ1-1	few	CASRDRGVNTEAFF	TGTGCCAGCAGGGACAGGGGGGTCAACACTGAAGCTTTCTTT
.	TRBV7-9	TRBJ2-7	few	CASSLSGISYYEQYF	TGTGCCAGCAGCCTGTCGGGTATTTCTTACTACGAGCAGTACTTC
TRBD2	TRBV5-1	TRBJ2-1	.	CASSGRTETSGRVESYNEQFF	TGCGCCAGCAGCGGTAGAACCGAGACTAGCGGGAGAGTAGAATCCTACAATGAGCAGTTCTTC
.	TRBV11-2	TRBJ2-6	few	CASSYSYSGANVLTF	TGTGCCAGCAGCTACAGCTACTCTGGGGCCAACGTCCTGACTTTC
.	TRBV3-1	TRBJ1-2	.	CASSQVGRGYTF	TGTGCCAGCAGCCAGGTGGGGCGCGGCTACACCTTC
TRBD2	TRBV12-3/TRBV12-4	TRBJ2-5	.	CASSGGTSGSQAETQYF	TGTGCCAGCAGTGGGGGGACTAGCGGGAGTCAGGCGGAGACCCAGTACTTC
TRBD2	TRBV15	TRBJ2-5	.	CATSRDYAGEETQYF	TGTGCCACCAGCAGAGATTATGCGGGGGAAGAGACCCAGTACTTC
TRBD1	TRBV7-7	TRBJ2-1	.	CASSLTRGRAEQFF	TGTGCCAGCAGCTTAACCAGGGGGCGCGCTGAGCAGTTCTTC
.	TRBV20-1	TRBJ2-5	.	CSASVLGGRETQYF	TGCAGTGCTAGCGTCTTGGGGGGGCGCGAGACCCAGTACTTC
TRBD1	TRBV7-2	TRBJ1-4	many	CASSRQGREKLFF	TGTGCCAGCAGCAGACAGGGGCGTGAAAAACTGTTTTTT
TRBD1	TRBV29-1	TRBJ1-1	once	CSVGQGYTEAFF	TGCAGCGTGGGACAGGGATACACTGAAGCTTTCTTT
.	TRBV7-2	TRBJ1-2	few	CASSLFETAFLSGYTF	TGTGCCAGCAGCTTATTCGAGACAGCCTTCCTATCTGGCTACACCTTC
.	TRBV6-2/TRBV6-3	TRBJ2-3	many	CATAGHQHPDTQYF	TGTGCCACTGCCGGGCACCAACACCCAGATACGCAGTATTTT
TRBD2	TRBV10-3	TRBJ2-1	.	CAIRGAGGNEQFF	TGTGCCATCAGGGGAGCGGGAGGGAATGAGCAGTTCTTC
.	TRBV7-9	TRBJ1-1	.	CASSPDVSTEAFF	TGTGCCAGCAGCCCGGACGTTAGCACTGAAGCTTTCTTT
TRBD2	TRBV12-3/TRBV12-4	TRBJ2-3	.	CASTTSTFTDTQYF	TGTGCCAGCACGACTAGCACATTCACAGATACGCAGTATTTT
.	TRBV25-1	TRBJ2-5	.	CASSGWTEGQETQYF	TGTGCCAGCAGTGGATGGACAGAGGGCCAAGAGACCCAGTACTTC